This is a list of T cell receptor beta chains from one sample in a study of radiotherapy plus CTLA-4 blockade in lung cancer. Sequenced by immunoSEQ multiplex PCR; TCRdb stores in-frame clones only, minus some. The sample lists about 95,000 clones, around 82% seen once, with around 0.78% in the top ten. Sequences were derived from peripheral blood, sampled from a patient treated with radiotherapy plus ipilimumab. These receptors all stem from a human donor with non-small cell lung cancer who had stable disease on radiotherapy plus ipilimumab. The CDR3 runs from the conserved cysteine through the conserved F or W. A D gene is named only where the DNA matches it firmly. The size of a clone is reported for some rows only, either as once, few or many, or as a class for expanded clones.

j_gene,abundance,v_gene,d_gene,CDR3aa,CDR3nt
TRBJ2-5,-,TRBV5-1,-,CASSSKETQYF,TGCGCCAGCAGCTCGAAAGAGACCCAGTACTTC
TRBJ2-5,-,TRBV5-8,-,CASSLVETQYF,TGTGCCAGCAGCTTGGTAGAGACCCAGTACTTC
TRBJ2-3,-,TRBV11-2,TRBD2,CASSLAGGQADTQYF,TGTGCCAGCAGCTTAGCGGGGGGGCAAGCAGATACGCAGTATTTT
TRBJ2-7,-,TRBV2,TRBD1,CASKPTGVLEQYF,TGTGCCAGCAAACCGACAGGGGTTCTCGAGCAGTACTTC
TRBJ2-7,few,TRBV5-6,-,CASSPSDSKEQYF,TGTGCCAGCAGCCCCTCCGACTCTAAGGAGCAGTACTTC
TRBJ2-2,-,TRBV10-3,TRBD2,CAIRPGLESTGELFF,TGTGCCATCAGACCGGGACTAGAGAGCACCGGGGAGCTGTTTTTT
TRBJ2-5,-,TRBV30,TRBD1,CAWSRGGQGVGTQYF,TGTGCCTGGAGTCGAGGGGGACAGGGGGTTGGGACCCAGTACTTC
TRBJ2-7,once,TRBV15,TRBD2,CATSRDPSGGEQYF,TGTGCCACCAGCAGAGATCCTAGCGGCGGCGAGCAGTACTTC
TRBJ2-1,-,TRBV30,-,CAWNLGGDNEQFF,TGTGCCTGGAATCTCGGAGGGGACAATGAGCAGTTCTTC
TRBJ2-1,-,TRBV5-1,-,CASSWGPTGNEQFF,TGCGCCAGCAGCTGGGGCCCTACTGGGAATGAGCAGTTCTTC
TRBJ2-7,-,TRBV9,-,CASSVGPSAYEQYF,TGTGCCAGCAGCGTAGGGCCATCCGCCTACGAGCAGTACTTC
TRBJ1-4,-,TRBV5-1,-,CASSRAGGGEKLFF,TGCGCCAGCAGCCGTGCCGGGGGCGGAGAAAAACTGTTTTTT
TRBJ2-5,-,TRBV18,-,CASSPQETQYF,TGTGCCAGCTCACCACAAGAGACCCAGTACTTC
TRBJ1-1,-,TRBV4-2,TRBD1,CASSQAVGQGGGFVAAFF,TGTGCCAGCAGCCAAGCTGTTGGACAGGGAGGTGGTTTCGTCGCAGCTTTCTTT
TRBJ2-3,few,TRBV5-6,-,CASSLVANTQYF,TGTGCCAGCAGCTTGGTAGCAAATACGCAGTATTTT
TRBJ1-5,-,TRBV19,TRBD1,CASSSRGTGGSNQPQHF,TGTGCCAGTAGCTCAAGGGGGACAGGGGGAAGCAATCAGCCCCAGCATTTT
TRBJ1-1,-,TRBV6-6,TRBD1,CASSYDQGATEAFF,TGTGCCAGCAGTTACGATCAGGGGGCAACTGAAGCTTTCTTT